The source of this T cell receptor (beta chain) is a study of blood T cells in healthy people across ages. The CDR3 sequence is 13 residues long. A sample-barcoded 5' primer and a J-beta primer mix were used in a second PCR of roughly 7 to 11 cycles. TCRdb reanalysed the 5' RACE reads using MiXCR and keeps one entry per CDR3 protein. The data show 1.5 million to 1.8 million distinct CDR3 sequences, with roughly 43% seen just once and roughly 3.7% held by the top ten. This clonotype originated in a woman aged 18-35 years in good health. Input material: blood. This rearrangement joins TRBV21-1 to TRBJ2-3; the table gives TRBD1 as D, unverified against the DNA. TRBV21-1 represents a pseudogene. The CDR3 here is CASSKPLKYTQYF. The CDR3, as DNA: TGTGCCAGCAGCAAACCCCTCAAGTATACGCAGTATTTT.